Below are 27 T cell receptor beta chains sequenced from a single sample in a study of Ad26.COV2.S vaccination and SARS-CoV-2 variants. Assay used: immunoSEQ multiplex PCR; TCRdb lists only in-frame clones, some missing. This table has about 450,000 clones, roughly nine tenths appearing once. Treatment given: some 20 received Ad26.COV2.S at low or high dose, single or two shots; several received placebo; per-sample allocation not given. Each sample was drawn 63 days after the first injection (of vaccine or placebo). Here the sequenced sample was peripheral blood, taken in a trial of Ad26.COV2.S vaccine versus placebo. The origin of the receptors is a person aged 18-60 years who received the Ad26.COV2.S COVID-19 vaccine or a placebo.

The V and J genes are TRBV9 and TRBJ1-1, with D perhaps TRBD1 (5 bases). There are 13 residues in the CDR3. V lost 3 bases and J 5 bases, leaving 11 bases between the germline ends. Germline CDR1 reads SGDLS; CDR2 reads YYNGEE. CDR3 loop: CASSAGGGTEAFF. DNA for the CDR3: TGTGCCAGCAGCGCGGGTGGGGGTACTGAAGCTTTCTTT.

V gene TRBV15 combines with J gene TRBJ2-5, with D perhaps matching TRBD2 (6 bases). In germline, CDR1 is LNHNV, CDR2 YYDKDF (reference sequence). The ends were cut back, 0 bases at V and 7 bases at J, with 15 bases in the middle. The CDR3 runs 15 residues. CDR3 protein: CATSRDRRGVGTQYF. In DNA, the CDR3 is TGTGCCACCAGCAGAGATAGGAGGGGTGTAGGGACCCAGTACTTC.

This clone was recorded once. The chain recombines TRBV5-1 with TRBJ2-2, with D tentatively TRBD2 (5 bases). Looked up from germline, CDR1 is SGHRS and CDR2 is YFSETQ. The CDR3 length is 14 residues. V was pared by 10 bases and J by 0 bases, with 13 bases between. CDR3: CAPRGGSNTGELFF. The CDR3 region has the DNA TGCGCCCCCCGCGGCGGGTCGAACACCGGGGAGCTGTTTTTT.

This chain joins TRBV20-1 and TRBJ2-1; D unresolved. Germline CDR1 reads DFQATT; CDR2 reads SNEGSKA (reference sequence). The CDR3 extends over 11 amino acids. Trimming removed 1 base at V and 13 bases at J, with 11 bases between. The CDR3 loop is CSARGIREQFF. The CDR3 DNA is TGCAGTGCTAGAGGCATCCGCGAACAGTTCTTC.

V usage is TRBV19 and J usage is TRBJ1-6, with 7 bases aligning to TRBD1. Unmatched junction bases numbered 5, after V lost 5 bases and J lost 7 bases. Germline lookup yields CDR1 LNHDA and CDR2 SQIVND (reference sequence). This CDR3 contains 14 residues. DNA for the CDR3: TGTGCCAGTAGTCCCAGGGGGGACAATTCACCCCTCCACTTT. Protein: CASSPRGDNSPLHF.

V usage is TRBV5-1 and J usage is TRBJ2-7; possibly TRBD1 for D (6 bases). This CDR3 comprises 14 residues. Germline V gives CDR1 SGHRS, CDR2 YFSETQ. Trimming took 3 bases from V and 5 from J, leaving 15 bases between them. CDR3 residues: CASSYGPGDDEQYF. CDR3 DNA: TGCGCCAGCAGCTACGGTCCAGGGGACGACGAGCAGTACTTC.

This clone has just a few counts. The chain couples TRBV27 to TRBJ1-5; unclear D gene. CDR1 is MNHEY, CDR2 SMNVEV, per germline (reference sequence). V dropped 1 base and J dropped 5 bases, with 6 bases sitting between them. This CDR3 is 13 amino acids long. The CDR3 sequence is CASSLWVDQPQHF. The CDR3, as DNA: TGTGCCAGCAGTTTATGGGTGGATCAGCCCCAGCATTTT.

V usage is TRBV6-5 and J usage is TRBJ1-2; D is possibly TRBD1 (5 bases). The CDR3 contains 13 residues. Germline values: CDR1 MNHEY, CDR2 SVGAGI. Between the trimmed V and J ends, which lost 6 bases and 4 bases, there was a span of 12 bases. CDR3: CASSQGPGYGYTF. The CDR3 coding sequence is TGTGCCAGCAGCCAGGGACCTGGCTATGGCTACACCTTC.

V usage is TRBV5-1 and J usage is TRBJ1-1, with D tentatively TRBD1 (5 bases). The CDR3 is 15 amino acids. V gave up 1 base and J gave up 5 bases, with 15 bases separating them. From germline, CDR1 is SGHRS and CDR2 YFSETQ. In DNA form, the CDR3 reads TGCGCCAGCAGCTTGAGAAGGGCGGGGGGGACTGAAGCTTTCTTT. Translation: CASSLRRAGGTEAFF.

The rearrangement joins TRBV11-3 to TRBJ2-3; D is perhaps TRBD2 (5 bases). The CDR3 has 14 residues. CDR1 and CDR2 from the germline V gene are SGHNT and YENEEA. V was pared by 7 bases and J by 6 bases, with 17 bases between. In nucleotides, the CDR3 is TGTGCCAGCACCATGGACTTCCCCAGGGATACGCAGTATTTT. Encoded protein: CASTMDFPRDTQYF.

CDR3 in amino acids: CASSPTGQVLAKNIQYF. The CDR3 DNA reads as TGTGCCAGCTCTCCAACCGGACAGGTTTTAGCCAAAAACATTCAGTACTTC. The chain recombines TRBV18 with TRBJ2-4; 7 positions match TRBD1. V shed 6 bases, J shed 0 bases, and the junction held 11 bases outside the gene matches. The CDR3 consists of 17 residues. From germline, CDR1 is KGHSH and CDR2 LQKENI.

The genes are TRBV7-8 and TRBJ2-5; no clear D gene. Germline values: CDR1 SGHVS, CDR2 FQNEAQ. This CDR3 contains 13 residues. Trimming pared 5 bases from V and 2 bases from J, leaving 9 bases between. CDR3 sequence: CASSPTPQETQYF. The CDR3 region has the DNA TGTGCCAGCAGCCCCACGCCGCAAGAGACCCAGTACTTC.

This chain uses TRBV11-1 with TRBJ2-1, with 9 bases fitting TRBD2. Looked up from germline, CDR1 is SGHAT and CDR2 is FQDESV (reference sequence). This CDR3 spans 16 amino acids. V trimming: 5 bases; J trimming: 4 bases; junction bases outside the gene matches: 9. The CDR3 here is CASSASGLAEYNEQFF. The CDR3 DNA reads as TGTGCCAGCAGCGCCTCGGGACTAGCCGAGTACAATGAGCAGTTCTTC.

CDR3 amino acids: CASSVDGGRQAFF. In DNA form, the CDR3 reads TGTGCCAGCAGCGTAGATGGGGGGCGGCAAGCTTTCTTT. The V and J genes are TRBV9 and TRBJ1-1; D is possibly TRBD1 (6 bases). Per germline, CDR1 SGDLS and CDR2 YYNGEE. The ends were cut back, 0 bases at V and 9 bases at J, with 12 bases in the middle. The CDR3 is made up of 13 amino acids.

V gene TRBV19 combines with J gene TRBJ1-5, with D unresolved. The V and J ends lost 2 bases and 0 bases respectively, with 8 bases between them. CDR1 LNHDA and CDR2 SQIVND come from the germline V gene (reference sequence). The CDR3 sequence is 15 residues long. The CDR3 DNA follows: TGTGCCAGTAGTATAATACAGTATAGCAATCAGCCCCAGCATTTT. It specifies CASSIIQYSNQPQHF.

This rearrangement joins TRBV25-1 to TRBJ2-3, with 8 bases aligning to TRBD1. V trimming: 5 bases; J trimming: 6 bases; junction bases outside the gene matches: 10. CDR3 length: 15 amino acids. CDR1 is MGHDK, CDR2 SYGVNS, per germline. CDR3 in amino acids: CASSPRWTGLDTQYF. As DNA, the CDR3 is TGTGCCAGCAGTCCCCGGTGGACAGGGCTCGATACGCAGTATTTT.

The gene calls are TRBV7-9 and TRBJ2-7; TRBD2 agrees at 8 bases. Germline V gene lookup returns CDR1 SEHNR and CDR2 FQNEAQ (reference sequence). V was clipped by 5 bases and J by 6 bases; unmatched bases: 3. This CDR3 is 12 amino acids long. The CDR3 coding sequence is TGTGCCAGCAGCCCTCGGGGGGGCGAGCAGTACTTC. This translates into CASSPRGGEQYF.

This clone has more than one count but fewer than ten. The chain uses TRBV20-1 and TRBJ2-7; 11 bases align to TRBD2. Germline CDR1 DFQATT, CDR2 SNEGSKA (reference sequence). The length of the CDR3 is 11 residues. DNA of the CDR3: TGCAGTGCGACTAATAGCGGGAGGGCTCACGTC. It translates to CSATNSGRAHV.

J is TRBJ1-4 and V is TRBV24-1; the D is unclear. Trimming shortened V by 4 bases and J by 3 bases, and 5 bases separated the two germline ends. Germline V gene data show CDR1 as KGHDR and CDR2 as SFDVKD. CDR3 size: 13 residues. DNA of the CDR3: TGTGCCACCAGTGACAGCCCTAATGAAAAACTGTTTTTT. Translation: CATSDSPNEKLFF.

This clone was found once. This chain connects TRBV6-6 to TRBJ1-3; 9 positions agree with TRBD1. The CDR3 is 16 amino acids. CDR1 and CDR2 (germline): MNHNY, SVGAGI (reference sequence). V was pared by 5 bases and J by 4 bases, with 9 bases of the junction left unmatched. Written as DNA, the CDR3 is TGTGCCAGCAGTGGGTCTTCCGGGACAGGGGGAAACACCATATATTTT. It specifies CASSGSSGTGGNTIYF.

As concerns this clone: The same CDR3 is also encoded by other DNA sequences in this sample. This sequence joins TRBV6-5 and TRBJ1-2, with a possible D match to TRBD1 (6 bases). Germline V CDR1 and CDR2: MNHEY, SVGAGI. The CDR3 extends over 13 amino acids. V lost 6 bases and J lost 2, with 10 bases in between. The CDR3 DNA reads TGTGCCAGCAGGCCAACAGGGAACTATGGCTACACCTTC. It is translated as CASRPTGNYGYTF.

This chain uses TRBV15 with TRBJ2-1; 12 nucleotides align to TRBD2. The CDR3 extends over 15 amino acids. Germline CDR1 LNHNV, CDR2 YYDKDF (reference sequence). With 4 bases clipped from V and 4 bases from J, the junction kept 2 bases outside the gene matches. The chain's CDR3 is CATSMTSGGYNEQFF. The DNA of the CDR3 is TGTGCCACCAGCATGACTAGCGGGGGTTACAATGAGCAGTTCTTC.

The V call is TRBV9, the J call TRBJ2-1; D uncertain. The CDR3 has 16 amino acids. The V and J ends lost 0 bases and 0 bases respectively, with 10 bases between them. Germline V gene data show CDR1 as SGDLS and CDR2 as YYNGEE. The CDR3 sequence: CASSVASVSSYNEQFF. DNA of the CDR3: TGTGCCAGCAGCGTAGCTTCCGTATCCTCCTACAATGAGCAGTTCTTC. Full variable domain (rest looked up from reference TRBV9 and TRBJ2-1): DSGVTQTPKHLITATGQRVTLRCSPRSGDLSVYWYQQSLDQGLQFLIQYYNGEERAKGNILERFSAQQFPDLHSELNLSSLELGDSALYFCASSVASVSSYNEQFFGPGTRLTVL.

Only one count was recorded for this clone. This chain links TRBV19 with TRBJ1-1; 12 bases are a match to TRBD1. V trimming: 2 bases; J trimming: 8 bases; junction bases outside the gene matches: 12. Germline CDR1 is LNHDA and CDR2 is SQIVND (reference sequence). The CDR3 covers 17 residues. The CDR3 sequence is CASSILWDRGPKVEAFF. CDR3 nucleotide sequence: TGTGCCAGTAGTATACTCTGGGACAGGGGGCCCAAAGTGGAAGCTTTCTTT.

The J gene is TRBJ2-7, the V gene TRBV12-3 or TRBV12-4; the D gene is possibly TRBD2 (5 bases). Trimming took 3 bases from V and 7 from J, leaving 13 bases between them. This CDR3 region has 13 residues. CDR3 in amino acids: CASSLIPPGEQYV. The CDR3 coding sequence is TGTGCCAGCAGTTTGATCCCCCCGGGGGAGCAGTACGTC.

The gene calls are TRBV11-3 and TRBJ2-1; 12 nucleotides match TRBD2. The CDR3 has 17 residues. From germline, CDR1 is SGHNT and CDR2 YENEEA. The J segment lost 3 bases and the V segment lost 4 bases, leaving 7 bases of the junction unmatched. This CDR3 reads CASSSSPGLAGYNEQFF. In DNA, the CDR3 is TGTGCCAGCAGCTCTTCCCCGGGACTAGCGGGCTACAATGAGCAGTTCTTC. The variable domain in full, with the rest retrieved from reference TRBV11-3 and TRBJ2-1, is EAGVVQSPRYKIIEKKQPVAFWCNPISGHNTLYWYLQNLGQGPELLIRYENEEAVDDSQLPKDRFSAERLKGVDSTLKIQPAELGDSAVYLCASSSSPGLAGYNEQFFGPGTRLTVL.

The chain joins TRBV19 to TRBJ1-2, with 9 bases matching TRBD1. The CDR3 runs to 21 residues. CDR1 and CDR2 (germline): LNHDA, SQIVND (reference sequence). Unmatched junction bases numbered 32, after V lost 11 bases and J lost 4 bases. CDR3 in DNA: TGTGCCGTCAAAACTGCCGGTTTAGTTTCTATTTCGGGACAGGGCCTCTATGGCTACACCTTC. Protein: CAVKTAGLVSISGQGLYGYTF.